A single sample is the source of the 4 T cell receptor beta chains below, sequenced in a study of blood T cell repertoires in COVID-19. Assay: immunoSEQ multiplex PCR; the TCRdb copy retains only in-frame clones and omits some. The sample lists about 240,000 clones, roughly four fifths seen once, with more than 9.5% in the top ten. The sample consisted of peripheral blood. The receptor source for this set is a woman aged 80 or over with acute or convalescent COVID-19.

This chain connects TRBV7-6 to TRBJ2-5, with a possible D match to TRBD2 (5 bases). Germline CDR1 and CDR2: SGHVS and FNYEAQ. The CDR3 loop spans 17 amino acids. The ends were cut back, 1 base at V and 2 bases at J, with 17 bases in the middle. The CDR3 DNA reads TGTGCCAGCAGCTTAGGAAGACTCCTTTCGGGGCAAGAGACCCAGTACTTC. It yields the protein CASSLGRLLSGQETQYF. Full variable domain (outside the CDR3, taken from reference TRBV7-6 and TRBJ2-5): GAGVSQSPRYKVTKRGQDVALRCDPISGHVSLYWYRQALGQGPEFLTYFNYEAQQDKSGLPNDRFSAERPEGSISTLTIQRTEQRDSAMYRCASSLGRLLSGQETQYFGPGTRLLVL.

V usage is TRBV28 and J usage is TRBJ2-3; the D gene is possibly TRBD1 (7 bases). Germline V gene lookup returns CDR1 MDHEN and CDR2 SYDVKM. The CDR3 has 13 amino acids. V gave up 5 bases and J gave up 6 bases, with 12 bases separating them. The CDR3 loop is CASSKQGRDTQYF. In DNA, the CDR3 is TGTGCCAGCAGTAAACAGGGGAGGGATACGCAGTATTTT.

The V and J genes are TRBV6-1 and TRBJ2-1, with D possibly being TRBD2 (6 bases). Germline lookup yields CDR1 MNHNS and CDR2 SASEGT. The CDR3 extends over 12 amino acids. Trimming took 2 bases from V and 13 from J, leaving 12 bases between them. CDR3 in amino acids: CASSELAVIQFF. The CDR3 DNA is TGTGCCAGCAGTGAATTAGCGGTTATACAGTTCTTC.

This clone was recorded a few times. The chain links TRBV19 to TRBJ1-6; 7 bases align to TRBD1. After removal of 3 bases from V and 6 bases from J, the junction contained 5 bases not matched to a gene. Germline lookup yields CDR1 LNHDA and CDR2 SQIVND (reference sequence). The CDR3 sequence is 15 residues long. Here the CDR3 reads CASSMGDSLNSPLHF. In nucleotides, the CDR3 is TGTGCCAGTAGTATGGGGGACAGTCTTAATTCACCCCTCCACTTT.